The rows below give T cell receptor beta chains drawn from one sample of a study of Ad26.COV2.S vaccination and SARS-CoV-2 variants. Method: immunoSEQ multiplex PCR; TCRdb's copy keeps in-frame clones and lacks some. The table lists fewer than 500,000 clones, 75% to 90% of them singletons. The sample was peripheral blood, taken in a trial of Ad26.COV2.S vaccine versus placebo. Receptors were obtained from a person aged 18 to 65 who received the Ad26.COV2.S COVID-19 vaccine or a placebo. Both conserved end residues are part of each CDR3. The order of the fields is J gene, V gene, CDR3 length, D gene, clone size, CDR3 DNA, CDR3 protein. D genes are given only for firm matches. Some rows have no size entry. The others give once, few or many, or a class for an expanded clone.

j_gene: TRBJ2-2; v_gene: TRBV27; len: 16; d_gene: -; abundance: few; CDR3nt: TGTGCCAGCTCTCCCCTATGGGGCGGATTCACCGGGGAGCTGTTTTTT; CDR3aa: CASSPLWGGFTGELFF
j_gene: TRBJ1-2; v_gene: TRBV7-2; len: 13; d_gene: TRBD1; abundance: -; CDR3nt: TGTGCCAGCAGCTCAACAGGGGTCTATGGCTACACCTTC; CDR3aa: CASSSTGVYGYTF
j_gene: TRBJ1-2; v_gene: TRBV25-1; len: 14; d_gene: -; abundance: -; CDR3nt: TGTGCCAGCAGATGGACAGCTAATAACTATGGCTACACCTTC; CDR3aa: CASRWTANNYGYTF
j_gene: TRBJ1-2; v_gene: TRBV13; len: 15; d_gene: TRBD1; abundance: -; CDR3nt: TGTGCCAGCAGCTTAGCCGGGACAGCTAACTATGGCTACACCTTC; CDR3aa: CASSLAGTANYGYTF
j_gene: TRBJ2-2; v_gene: TRBV11-2; len: 15; d_gene: TRBD2; abundance: -; CDR3nt: TGTGCCAGCAGCCGACTAGCGGGAGACGGCGGGGAGCTGTTTTTT; CDR3aa: CASSRLAGDGGELFF
j_gene: TRBJ2-1; v_gene: TRBV4-3; len: 21; d_gene: -; abundance: -; CDR3nt: TGCGCCAGCAGCCAAGATAAAGGGGGTCTTTCCCGCGGTAAGTCCTACAATGAGCAGTTCTTC; CDR3aa: CASSQDKGGLSRGKSYNEQFF
j_gene: TRBJ2-3; v_gene: TRBV28; len: 17; d_gene: TRBD2; abundance: -; CDR3nt: TGTGCCAGCCTAAGGCTAGCGGGAAGGCACGGCACAGATACGCAGTATTTT; CDR3aa: CASLRLAGRHGTDTQYF
j_gene: TRBJ2-1; v_gene: TRBV18; len: 14; d_gene: TRBD2; abundance: -; CDR3nt: TGTGCCAGCTCACCACTTCGCCTAGCGGGGGGGACGTTCTTC; CDR3aa: CASSPLRLAGGTFF
j_gene: TRBJ2-1; v_gene: TRBV11-1; len: 14; d_gene: -; abundance: -; CDR3nt: TGTGCCAGCAGCTTAGGGTCTTTGGTCGGACAGCAGTTCTTC; CDR3aa: CASSLGSLVGQQFF
j_gene: TRBJ2-2; v_gene: TRBV14; len: 16; d_gene: -; abundance: -; CDR3nt: TGTGCCAGCAGCCAAGAAGGGTTCCGGAACACCGGGGAGCTGTTTTTT; CDR3aa: CASSQEGFRNTGELFF
j_gene: TRBJ2-1; v_gene: TRBV7-2; len: 14; d_gene: -; abundance: -; CDR3nt: TGTGCCAGCAGCTTAAGCGTCAACCCTCGCGAGCAGTTCTTC; CDR3aa: CASSLSVNPREQFF
j_gene: TRBJ2-2; v_gene: TRBV18; len: 16; d_gene: -; abundance: -; CDR3nt: TGTGCCAGCTCACCACGATCGGGGGTAGACACCGGGGAGCTGTTTTTT; CDR3aa: CASSPRSGVDTGELFF
j_gene: TRBJ2-2; v_gene: TRBV4-3; len: 12; d_gene: -; abundance: -; CDR3nt: TGCGCCAGCAGCCAAGATCGTAGGGAGCTGTTTTTT; CDR3aa: CASSQDRRELFF
j_gene: TRBJ2-3; v_gene: TRBV6-5; len: 15; d_gene: -; abundance: -; CDR3nt: TGTGCCAGCAGTTACCTCGGGGACCCCACAGATACGCAGTATTTT; CDR3aa: CASSYLGDPTDTQYF
j_gene: TRBJ2-3; v_gene: TRBV7-2; len: 15; d_gene: TRBD2; abundance: -; CDR3nt: TGTGCCAGCAGCTTGTCGGGTAGCGGGATCGATACGCAGTATTTT; CDR3aa: CASSLSGSGIDTQYF
j_gene: TRBJ1-1; v_gene: TRBV9; len: 14; d_gene: TRBD1; abundance: few; CDR3nt: TGTGCCAGCAGCGTGACAGGGTCCAACACTGAAGCTTTCTTT; CDR3aa: CASSVTGSNTEAFF
j_gene: TRBJ1-2; v_gene: TRBV15; len: 15; d_gene: -; abundance: -; CDR3nt: TGTGCCACCAGCAGAGTTGGTCTCACTAACTATGGCTACACCTTC; CDR3aa: CATSRVGLTNYGYTF
j_gene: TRBJ1-1; v_gene: TRBV4-2; len: 16; d_gene: -; abundance: -; CDR3nt: TGTGCCAGCAGCCAAGGCCTGATGACAGAGAACACTGAAGCTTTCTTT; CDR3aa: CASSQGLMTENTEAFF
j_gene: TRBJ2-2; v_gene: TRBV29-1; len: 12; d_gene: -; abundance: -; CDR3nt: TGCAGCGTTCGGACAGAGGCCGGGGAGCTGTTTTTT; CDR3aa: CSVRTEAGELFF
j_gene: TRBJ2-7; v_gene: TRBV2; len: 14; d_gene: -; abundance: -; CDR3nt: TGTGCCAGCAGTGAAGTGTACACCTCCTACGAGCAGTACTTC; CDR3aa: CASSEVYTSYEQYF
j_gene: TRBJ2-7; v_gene: TRBV27; len: 16; d_gene: TRBD1; abundance: -; CDR3nt: TGTGCCAGCAACCCTAGACAGGGGGGACGCTCCTACGAGCAGTACTTC; CDR3aa: CASNPRQGGRSYEQYF
j_gene: TRBJ2-1; v_gene: TRBV9; len: 15; d_gene: -; abundance: -; CDR3nt: TGTGCCAGCAGCCCCACCGCTAGTCGGTACAATGAGCAGTTCTTC; CDR3aa: CASSPTASRYNEQFF
j_gene: TRBJ2-2; v_gene: TRBV7-3; len: 17; d_gene: -; abundance: -; CDR3nt: TGTGCCAGCAGCCCACTAGCCTCTAGCACGAACACCGGGGAGCTGTTTTTT; CDR3aa: CASSPLASSTNTGELFF
j_gene: TRBJ1-3; v_gene: TRBV6-1; len: 16; d_gene: -; abundance: -; CDR3nt: TGTGCCAGCAGTGACCCTGCCGTTAAATCTGGAAACACCATATATTTT; CDR3aa: CASSDPAVKSGNTIYF
j_gene: TRBJ2-7; v_gene: TRBV4-1; len: 15; d_gene: -; abundance: -; CDR3nt: TGCGCCAGCAGCCTCACTAGGGACACCCCGGACGAGCAGTACTTC; CDR3aa: CASSLTRDTPDEQYF
j_gene: TRBJ2-1; v_gene: TRBV3-1/TRBV3-2; len: 15; d_gene: -; abundance: -; CDR3nt: TGTGCCAGCAGCCAAGGGGGAAGCTCCTACAATGAGCAGTTCTTC; CDR3aa: CASSQGGSSYNEQFF
j_gene: TRBJ1-1; v_gene: TRBV14; len: 15; d_gene: TRBD1; abundance: once; CDR3nt: TGTGCCAGCAGCCACACCGGGACAGGGAGAACTGAAGCTTTCTTT; CDR3aa: CASSHTGTGRTEAFF
j_gene: TRBJ1-5; v_gene: TRBV5-6; len: 12; d_gene: -; abundance: -; CDR3nt: TGTGCCAGCAGCCGACCAGGGCAGCCCCAGCATTTT; CDR3aa: CASSRPGQPQHF
j_gene: TRBJ1-3; v_gene: TRBV5-1; len: 15; d_gene: -; abundance: -; CDR3nt: TGCGCCAGCAGCTTGGATTCGGACTTTGGAAACACCATATATTTT; CDR3aa: CASSLDSDFGNTIYF
j_gene: TRBJ1-4; v_gene: TRBV18; len: 15; d_gene: -; abundance: few; CDR3nt: TGTGCCAGCTCACCGTCCGGGACTCGGGATGAAAAACTGTTTTTT; CDR3aa: CASSPSGTRDEKLFF
j_gene: TRBJ1-1; v_gene: TRBV13; len: 14; d_gene: -; abundance: -; CDR3nt: TGTGCGAGCACGCTTACAGGAATGAACACTGAAGCTTTCTTT; CDR3aa: CASTLTGMNTEAFF
j_gene: TRBJ1-4; v_gene: TRBV7-6; len: 15; d_gene: -; abundance: once; CDR3nt: TGTGCCAGCAGCCTTACCGGGACATTTAATGAAAAACTGTTTTTT; CDR3aa: CASSLTGTFNEKLFF
j_gene: TRBJ2-3; v_gene: TRBV9; len: 14; d_gene: -; abundance: -; CDR3nt: TGTGCCAGCAGCTACCGGGCCCTCACAGATACGCAGTATTTT; CDR3aa: CASSYRALTDTQYF
j_gene: TRBJ1-2; v_gene: TRBV11-2; len: 12; d_gene: -; abundance: -; CDR3nt: TGTGCCAGCAGCTTAGGATCCTATGGCTACACCTTC; CDR3aa: CASSLGSYGYTF
j_gene: TRBJ2-1; v_gene: TRBV7-9; len: 18; d_gene: TRBD2; abundance: -; CDR3nt: TGTGCCAGCAGCTTAGGGCGGCTAGCGGGGGGGCCGGAAAATGAGCAGTTCTTC; CDR3aa: CASSLGRLAGGPENEQFF
j_gene: TRBJ2-7; v_gene: TRBV9; len: 13; d_gene: TRBD1; abundance: -; CDR3nt: TGTGCCAGCAGCGTAGGCACAGGGGTAGAGCAGTACTTC; CDR3aa: CASSVGTGVEQYF
j_gene: TRBJ1-5; v_gene: TRBV2; len: 13; d_gene: -; abundance: -; CDR3nt: TGTGCCAGCGCTGCCGAGGTTGGACAGCCCCAGCATTTT; CDR3aa: CASAAEVGQPQHF
j_gene: TRBJ1-5; v_gene: TRBV3-1/TRBV3-2; len: 15; d_gene: TRBD1; abundance: -; CDR3nt: TGTGCCAGCAGCGGGTCCGGGACAGCAAATCAGCCCCAGCATTTT; CDR3aa: CASSGSGTANQPQHF
j_gene: TRBJ1-5; v_gene: TRBV7-9; len: 15; d_gene: TRBD1; abundance: once; CDR3nt: TGTGCCAGCAGCGCACAGGGGGACGGCAATCAGCCCCAGCATTTT; CDR3aa: CASSAQGDGNQPQHF
j_gene: TRBJ2-1; v_gene: TRBV4-2; len: 18; d_gene: -; abundance: -; CDR3nt: TGTGCCAGCAGCCGGGGGGAGTGGTGGGACCCCTCCTACAATGAGCAGTTCTTC; CDR3aa: CASSRGEWWDPSYNEQFF
j_gene: TRBJ2-3; v_gene: TRBV9; len: 19; d_gene: -; abundance: -; CDR3nt: TGTGCCAGCAGCGTAAGTGCTGTGGCGGGGTTGGGGAACACAGATACGCAGTATTTT; CDR3aa: CASSVSAVAGLGNTDTQYF
j_gene: TRBJ2-1; v_gene: TRBV4-1; len: 17; d_gene: -; abundance: -; CDR3nt: TGCGCCAGCAGCTTACGACTCCCCCCGATTTCCTACAATGAGCAGTTCTTC; CDR3aa: CASSLRLPPISYNEQFF